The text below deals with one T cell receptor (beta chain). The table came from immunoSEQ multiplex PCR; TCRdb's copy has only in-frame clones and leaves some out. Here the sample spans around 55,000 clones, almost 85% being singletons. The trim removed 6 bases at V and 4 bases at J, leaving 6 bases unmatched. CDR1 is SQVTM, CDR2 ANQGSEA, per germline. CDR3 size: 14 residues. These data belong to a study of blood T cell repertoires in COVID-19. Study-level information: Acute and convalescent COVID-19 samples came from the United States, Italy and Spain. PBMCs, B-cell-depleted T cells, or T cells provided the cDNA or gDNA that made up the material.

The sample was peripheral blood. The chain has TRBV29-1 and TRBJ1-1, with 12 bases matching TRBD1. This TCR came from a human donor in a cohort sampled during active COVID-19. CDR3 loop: CSVGTGGWGTEAFF. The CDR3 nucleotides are TGCAGCGTCGGGACAGGGGGCTGGGGCACTGAAGCTTTCTTT.